The following is a TCR beta chain sequence with its context. The sample originates from a study of tumour-infiltrating T cells in Burkitt lymphoma. Background on the study: Overall and progression-free survival were predicted by productive clonality.

Using immunoSEQ multiplex PCR, the repertoire was profiled, and TCRdb retains in-frame clones only, with some absent. The sample carries 13,000 or so clones, less than 90% recorded once. Germline V gene data show CDR1 as SGHAT and CDR2 as FQDESV (reference sequence). The CDR3 is 17 residues long. Trimming took 5 bases from V and 5 from J, leaving 24 bases between them. The sequencing sample was made of tumor tissue. This rearrangement joins TRBV11-1 to TRBJ2-5; TRBD1 is a possible D gene (6 bases). This receptor was taken from a human donor with diffuse large B-cell lymphoma. The CDR3: CASSLSPDSRYGETQYF. As DNA, the CDR3 is TGTGCCAGCAGCCTCTCTCCGGACAGCCGTTATGGTGAGACCCAGTACTTC.